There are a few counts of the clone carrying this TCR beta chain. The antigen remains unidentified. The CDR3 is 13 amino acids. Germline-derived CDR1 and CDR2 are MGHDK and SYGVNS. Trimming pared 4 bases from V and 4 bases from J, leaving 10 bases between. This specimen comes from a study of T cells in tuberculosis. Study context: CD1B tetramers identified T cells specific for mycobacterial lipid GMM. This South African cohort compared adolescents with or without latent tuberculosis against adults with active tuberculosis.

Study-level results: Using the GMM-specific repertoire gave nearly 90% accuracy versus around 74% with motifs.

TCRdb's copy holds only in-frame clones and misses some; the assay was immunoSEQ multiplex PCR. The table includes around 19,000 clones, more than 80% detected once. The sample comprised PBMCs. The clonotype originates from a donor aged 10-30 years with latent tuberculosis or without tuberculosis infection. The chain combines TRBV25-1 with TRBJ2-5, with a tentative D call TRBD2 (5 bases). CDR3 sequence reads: CASSGTSGETQYF. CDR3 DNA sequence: TGTGCCAGCAGTGGTACGAGCGGAGAGACCCAGTACTTC.